This T cell receptor beta chain was found in a study of OX40 agonist ivuxolimab in advanced cancers. Germline trimming cut 4 bases from V and 5 bases from J; bases unmatched to any gene: 14. This CDR3 contains 17 residues. Germline V CDR1 and CDR2: MGHRA, YSYEKL. A history of autoimmune disease or systemic immunosuppression excluded patients. Here immunoSEQ multiplex PCR was the method, and the copy in TCRdb shows in-frame clones only, minus some. The top ten clones hold just over 2% of a sample with 100,000 or so clones, about 96% of them seen once. Sample: CD4+ or CD8+ T cells sorted from blood, taken in a trial of the OX40 agonist ivuxolimab. The V gene is TRBV4-1, the J gene TRBJ2-1; 7 nucleotides match TRBD2. This sequence originates from an adult with an advanced solid tumor such as melanoma, head and neck, liver or kidney cancer. In nucleotides, the CDR3 is TGCGCCAGCAGCCGACAGACGAACGGGGGGATGAACAATGAGCAGTTCTTC. Its translation: CASSRQTNGGMNNEQFF.